The 28 T cell receptor beta chains below come from one sample, sequenced in a study of technical replicates of blood from several donors. Data came from immunoSEQ multiplex PCR; TCRdb stores just in-frame clones and leaves some out. The top ten clones hold approximately 0.38% of a sample with about 75,000 clones, around 91% of them seen once. The sample taken for sequencing was T cells isolated from PBMCs. These receptors all come from a human donor in good health.

The chain recombines TRBV4-1 with TRBJ2-7; a possible D gene is TRBD1 (6 bases). Trimming cost V 4 bases and J 0 bases, with 10 bases left between them. Germline CDR1 reads MGHRA; CDR2 reads YSYEKL. The CDR3 spans 14 residues. CDR3 sequence: CASSLRDNSYEQYF. In nucleotides, the CDR3 is TGCGCCAGCAGCCTCCGGGACAACTCCTACGAGCAGTACTTC.

The rearrangement uses TRBV28 and TRBJ2-7; unclear D gene. Trimming removed 7 bases from V and 1 base from J, with 17 bases in between. The CDR3 has 15 amino acids. Germline V lookup: CDR1 MDHEN, CDR2 SYDVKM. CDR3 amino acids: CASTFGRSPSYEQYF. The CDR3 DNA reads TGTGCCAGCACCTTCGGCAGGTCCCCGTCCTACGAGCAGTACTTC. Based on the CDR3 plus reference TRBV28 and TRBJ2-7, the full variable domain is DVKVTQSSRYLVKRTGEKVFLECVQDMDHENMFWYRQDPGLGLRLIYFSYDVKMKEKGDIPEGYSVSREKKERFSLILESASTNQTSMYLCASTFGRSPSYEQYFGPGTRLTVT.

The chain recombines TRBV29-1 with TRBJ2-2; D is possibly TRBD1 (6 bases). Trimming pared 0 bases from V and 5 bases from J, leaving 13 bases between. This CDR3 is 15 amino acids long. Germline-derived CDR1 and CDR2 are SQVTM and ANQGSEA. CDR3 bases: TGCAGCGTTGAAGAGCTGAGGGGGAGAACCGGGGAGCTGTTTTTT. Its protein is CSVEELRGRTGELFF.

V gene TRBV5-4 combines with J gene TRBJ2-1; D is perhaps TRBD1 (5 bases). Germline assignment: CDR1 SGHNT and CDR2 YYREEE (reference sequence). Deletions cut 3 bases from V and 10 bases from J, with 8 bases between. The CDR3 totals 11 residues. The CDR3 nucleotides are TGTGCCAGCAGCTCCTACAGGGAGCAGTTCTTC. Amino acids: CASSSYREQFF. Looking up the rest from reference TRBV5-4 and TRBJ2-1 gives the full variable domain: ETGVTQSPTHLIKTRGQQVTLRCSSQSGHNTVSWYQQALGQGPQFIFQYYREEENGRGNFPPRFSGLQFPNYSSELNVNALELDDSALYLCASSSYREQFFGPGTRLTVL.

The V call is TRBV28, the J call TRBJ2-7, with a tentative D call TRBD2 (6 bases). CDR3 length equals 14 residues. V was pared by 3 bases and J by 4 bases, with 13 bases between. CDR1 and CDR2 (germline): MDHEN, SYDVKM. The CDR3 is CASSFPEDYYEQYF. The CDR3 nucleotides read TGTGCCAGCAGTTTTCCCGAGGACTATTACGAGCAGTACTTC.

This rearrangement joins TRBV6-5 to TRBJ1-5, with D possibly TRBD1 on 6 matching bases. Germline CDR1 reads MNHEY; CDR2 reads SVGAGI. The CDR3 spans 15 residues. The ends were cut back, 6 bases at V and 2 bases at J, with 14 bases in the middle. The CDR3 bases are TGTGCCAGCAGCCCGGACAGCTTCGGCAATCAGCCCCAGCATTTT. Encoded protein: CASSPDSFGNQPQHF.

The chain is built from TRBV9 and TRBJ1-2; 7 nucleotides agree with TRBD1. The junction had 8 bases not matched to a gene; V was cut back by 4 bases and J by 2 bases. Per the germline V gene, CDR1 is SGDLS and CDR2 is YYNGEE. CDR3 length: 15 amino acids. CDR3 sequence: CASSLATGANYGYTF. The DNA for the CDR3 is TGTGCCAGCAGCCTAGCCACAGGGGCGAACTATGGCTACACCTTC.

The chain links TRBV7-8 to TRBJ2-1, with D possibly being TRBD1 (6 bases). V was cut by 2 bases and J by 7 bases, with 15 bases left in between. The CDR3 is made up of 15 amino acids. Per the germline V gene, CDR1 is SGHVS and CDR2 is FQNEAQ. CDR3 nucleotides: TGTGCCAGCAGCTTAACGTACAGGGTCTTGAATGAGCAGTTCTTC. Translation gives CASSLTYRVLNEQFF.

CDR3 bases: TGTGCCAGCAGCTCGACAGGGGGCGGCTACGAGCAGTACTTC. Its protein is CASSSTGGGYEQYF. V and J are TRBV7-9 and TRBJ2-7; TRBD1 agrees at 10 bases. The CDR3 runs 14 residues. Unmatched junction bases numbered 3, after V lost 4 bases and J lost 3 bases. CDR1 is SEHNR, CDR2 FQNEAQ, per germline (reference sequence).

The gene calls are TRBV6-5 and TRBJ1-1; 7 bases fit TRBD1. Looked up from germline, CDR1 is MNHEY and CDR2 is SVGAGI. This CDR3 comprises 14 residues. Trimming removed 6 bases from V and 1 base from J; junction bases left unmatched: 5. The CDR3 region has the DNA TGTGCCAGCAGGGCAGGGGGAACGAACACTGAAGCTTTCTTT. Translating gives CASRAGGTNTEAFF.

V and J are TRBV4-1 and TRBJ1-1; D is unresolved. V lost 4 bases and J 8 bases, leaving 17 bases between the germline ends. The CDR3 totals 14 residues. CDR1 MGHRA and CDR2 YSYEKL come from the germline V gene. CDR3 sequence: CASSPSWKDSEAFF. In DNA form, the CDR3 reads TGCGCCAGCAGCCCTAGTTGGAAGGATAGCGAAGCTTTCTTT.

CDR3 amino acids: CASSLGGHGSYEQYF. The CDR3 DNA sequence: TGTGCCAGCAGCTTAGGCGGCCATGGAAGCTACGAGCAGTACTTC. The V and J genes are TRBV11-3 and TRBJ2-7; no clear D gene. Germline V gene lookup returns CDR1 SGHNT and CDR2 YENEEA. The CDR3 spans 15 residues. The germline V and J ends were trimmed by 1 base and 3 bases, with 13 bases remaining between them.

V and J are TRBV19 and TRBJ1-1, with 7 nucleotides matching TRBD1. V was pared by 7 bases and J by 5 bases, with 10 bases of the junction left unmatched. The CDR3 covers 14 residues. CDR1 LNHDA and CDR2 SQIVND come from the germline V gene (reference sequence). CDR3 in amino acids: CASTLQGLSTEAFF. In nucleotides, the CDR3 is TGTGCCAGTACCCTACAGGGGTTAAGTACTGAAGCTTTCTTT.

V is TRBV6-6 and J is TRBJ2-1, with 8 nucleotides matching TRBD1. Germline-derived CDR1 and CDR2 are MNHNY and SVGAGI (reference sequence). This CDR3 is 15 amino acids long. Germline trimming cut 4 bases from V and 0 bases from J; bases unmatched to any gene: 2. CDR3 residues: CASSSTGGSYNEQFF. The CDR3 nucleotides read TGTGCCAGCAGTTCTACAGGGGGCTCCTACAATGAGCAGTTCTTC.

The chain couples TRBV6-1 to TRBJ2-7; TRBD1 matches 9 bases. V lost 8 bases and J lost 4; bases outside the gene matches: 9. The CDR3 runs 14 residues. The germline CDR1 and CDR2 sequences are MNHNS and SASEGT. The CDR3 sequence is CASGAGTGPYEQYF. The CDR3 nucleotides are TGTGCCAGCGGAGCCGGGACAGGGCCTTACGAGCAGTACTTC.

The chain joins TRBV10-3 to TRBJ2-7; D may be TRBD2 (6 bases). Germline V gene data show CDR1 as ENHRY and CDR2 as SYGVKD. CDR3 length: 13 residues. V lost 8 bases and J 3 bases, leaving 14 bases between the germline ends. The CDR3 loop is CAIRGLTGYEQYF. The CDR3 nucleotides read TGTGCCATCCGAGGACTAACCGGCTACGAGCAGTACTTC.

Written as DNA, the CDR3 is TGTGCCAGCAGTACGGATACAGGTGAAGCTTTCTTT. Its translation is CASSTDTGEAFF. This chain uses TRBV6-5 with TRBJ1-1; maybe TRBD1 (5 bases). CDR3 length: 12 residues. Germline CDR1 reads MNHEY; CDR2 reads SVGAGI. Trimming took off 5 bases at V and 7 bases at J, with 11 bases between the two ends.

The V gene is TRBV4-3, the J gene TRBJ2-5; a weak D match, TRBD1 (6 bases). Germline loops: CDR1 LGHNA, CDR2 YSLEER. The CDR3 is 15 residues long. Trimming removed 3 bases at V and 4 bases at J, with 15 bases between. In nucleotides, the CDR3 is TGCGCCAGCAGCCACCGATACTGGGGGCCAGAGACCCAGTACTTC. Translation gives CASSHRYWGPETQYF.

The chain has TRBV27 and TRBJ2-3, with a tentative D call TRBD2 (7 bases). Between the trimmed V and J ends, which lost 2 bases and 8 bases, there was a span of 17 bases. The CDR3 is 15 amino acids. CDR1 and CDR2 (germline): MNHEY, SMNVEV (reference sequence). The CDR3 is CASSLTVGGAGTQYF. CDR3 sequence (DNA): TGTGCCAGCAGTTTAACGGTGGGGGGGGCAGGTACGCAGTATTTT.

CDR3 nucleotide sequence: TGCAGTGCCCCCCTTTTCTACGAGCAGTACTTC. Its protein product is CSAPLFYEQYF. The V gene is TRBV20-1, the J gene TRBJ2-7, with D unresolved. CDR3 length: 11 amino acids. The V end was cut by 6 bases, the J end by 3 bases, with 9 bases between. Per the germline V gene, CDR1 is DFQATT and CDR2 is SNEGSKA (reference sequence).

V usage is TRBV6-5 and J usage is TRBJ2-3; 12 bases match TRBD2. Trimming at V came to 4 bases and at J to 1 base, leaving 3 bases not matched to a gene. This CDR3 contains 16 residues. Germline V gene sequence: CDR1 MNHEY, CDR2 SVGAGI. CDR3 coding DNA: TGTGCCAGCAGTTCCCTAGCGGGGGGGGGCACAGATACGCAGTATTTT. This sequence encodes CASSSLAGGGTDTQYF.

This clone was detected once. The CDR3 loop reads CASSLGTGTYEQYF. DNA of the CDR3: TGTGCCAGCAGCTTGGGGACTGGCACCTACGAGCAGTACTTC. V gene TRBV7-3 combines with J gene TRBJ2-7; tentative D call: TRBD2 (6 bases). CDR1 and CDR2 from the germline V gene are SGHTA and FQGTGA. CDR3 length equals 14 residues. Trimming cost V 3 bases and J 2 bases, with 11 bases left between them.

The chain carries TRBV20-1 and TRBJ2-7; D may be TRBD2 (5 bases). The CDR3 is made up of 11 amino acids. The germline V and J ends were trimmed by 1 base and 7 bases, with 8 bases remaining between them. The germline V gene has CDR1 DFQATT and CDR2 SNEGSKA (reference sequence). The CDR3: CSARVAWEQYF. The CDR3 nucleotides are TGCAGTGCTAGAGTAGCGTGGGAGCAGTACTTC.

The chain links TRBV7-2 to TRBJ1-2, with D possibly matching TRBD1 (6 bases). The CDR3 runs to 13 residues. CDR1 and CDR2 (germline): SGHTA, FQGNSA. V lost 2 bases and J lost 4, with 8 bases in between. The CDR3 bases are TGTGCCAGCAGCTTACTCAGGGGCTATGGCTACACCTTC. It is translated as CASSLLRGYGYTF.

This sequence joins TRBV7-3 and TRBJ2-7; D is perhaps TRBD2 (6 bases). The germline CDR1 and CDR2 sequences are SGHTA and FQGTGA. This CDR3 region has 15 residues. V lost 1 base and J 6 bases, leaving 16 bases between the germline ends. The CDR3 DNA reads TGTGCCAGCAGCTTAAACGGGGCAGGAGGGCTCGAGCAGTACTTC. The encoded protein is CASSLNGAGGLEQYF.

This chain uses TRBV30 with TRBJ1-3, with 10 bases matching TRBD1. Germline loops: CDR1 GTSNPN, CDR2 SVGIG (reference sequence). V was clipped by 1 base and J by 7 bases; unmatched bases: 4. The CDR3 runs to 14 residues. CDR3 residues: CAWSAGTGENTIYF. CDR3 DNA sequence: TGTGCCTGGAGTGCGGGGACAGGGGAGAACACCATATATTTT.

In nucleotides, the CDR3 is TGTGCCAGCAGCTTGGGGCTCTTGACGCAGTATTTT. Translated, it gives CASSLGLLTQYF. This chain joins TRBV5-4 and TRBJ2-3; D ambiguous. Germline V lookup: CDR1 SGHNT, CDR2 YYREEE (reference sequence). The CDR3 contains 12 residues. Trimming removed 0 bases at V and 9 bases at J, with 8 bases between.

V gene TRBV28 combines with J gene TRBJ2-2; maybe TRBD1 (6 bases). CDR1 is MDHEN, CDR2 SYDVKM, per germline. This CDR3 comprises 13 residues. V was shortened by 8 bases and J by 2 bases, with 9 bases between the two germline ends. CDR3: CASWTVNTGELFF. The CDR3, as DNA: TGTGCCAGCTGGACAGTAAACACCGGGGAGCTGTTTTTT.